These 26 T cell receptor beta chains originate from one sample sequenced in a study of glioma-infiltrating T cells. Using RNA template, CDR3s of TCR alpha and beta were amplified with iRepertoire arm-PCR. TCRdb reprocessed the multiplex PCR reads via MiXCR and lists one record per CDR3 protein. This sample yields around 170,000 distinct CDR3 sequences, of which roughly two fifths are seen a single time; about 5.2% belongs to the top ten. The specimen sequenced was glioma tissue, nonneoplastic brain tissue, or PBMCs (not recorded which). The receptors come from a human donor with low-grade glioma or glioblastoma, undergoing nonglioma brain surgery, or in good health (not recorded which).

The chain recombines TRBV6-1 with TRBJ2-3; 12 bases align to TRBD2. The CDR3 length is 16 residues. The germline V gene has CDR1 MNHNS and CDR2 SASEGT. V was clipped by 4 bases and J by 2 bases; unmatched bases: 4. The DNA for the CDR3 is TGTGCCAGCAGTGCTCGACTAGCGGGAGTCACAGATACGCAGTATTTT. It codes for CASSARLAGVTDTQYF.

The V gene is TRBV29-1, the J gene TRBJ2-3, with D hard to call. The CDR3 covers 13 residues. The germline CDR1 and CDR2 sequences are SQVTM and ANQGSEA. The V and J ends lost 2 bases and 1 base respectively, with 7 bases between them. The CDR3 protein is CSVELDGTDTQYF. The CDR3 bases are TGCAGCGTTGAACTAGACGGCACAGATACGCAGTATTTT.

Of note for this clonotype: No conserved phenylalanine or tryptophan is present at the end of the CDR3, so a read error is the likely explanation. The rearrangement uses TRBV27 and TRBJ2-1; 7 nucleotides agree with TRBD2. The CDR3 totals 13 residues. V trimming: 2 bases; J trimming: 7 bases; junction bases outside the gene matches: 2. The V gene's germline CDR1 is MNHEY and CDR2 SMNVEV (reference sequence). CDR3: CASSLEGGNEQFL. The CDR3 DNA follows: TGTGCCAGCAGTTTAGAGGGAGGGAATGAGCAGTTCCTC.

This clonotype was seen more than once but under ten times. The chain joins TRBV12-3 or TRBV12-4 to TRBJ1-5, with D hard to call. The germline V and J ends were trimmed by 3 bases and 6 bases, with 9 bases remaining between them. This CDR3 contains 13 residues. The CDR3 region has the DNA TGTGCCAGCAGTTTTCGGGTTTTTCAGCCCCAGCATTTT. Protein product: CASSFRVFQPQHF.

This clonotype has a count of ten or more. The chain has TRBV20-1 and TRBJ2-7; 8 bases align to TRBD2. The ends lost 4 bases at V and 6 bases at J; junction bases unmatched: 8. Germline CDR1 DFQATT, CDR2 SNEGSKA (reference sequence). This CDR3 region has 13 residues. CDR3 nucleotide sequence: TGCAGTGCTATCGGGAGGGCCCCCGGCGAGCAGTACTTC. This gives the protein CSAIGRAPGEQYF.

This clonotype was seen repeatedly, ten times or more. J is TRBJ2-7 and V is TRBV15; D may be TRBD1 (5 bases). Deletions cut 2 bases from V and 4 bases from J, with 15 bases between. Germline V gene data show CDR1 as LNHNV and CDR2 as YYDKDF (reference sequence). CDR3 size: 15 residues. The CDR3 is CATSRRRGARYEQYF. The DNA for the CDR3 is TGTGCCACCAGCAGACGTCGTGGGGCTAGATACGAGCAGTACTTC.

This clonotype was detected a few times. The genes are TRBV10-3 and TRBJ2-7; the match to TRBD2 covers 10 bases. J lost 5 bases, V lost 4 bases, and 2 bases had no gene match. The CDR3 is made up of 13 amino acids. In germline, CDR1 is ENHRY, CDR2 SYGVKD. The CDR3 nucleotides are TGTGCCATCAGTGTAGCGGGAGGCCACGAGCAGTACTTC. This sequence encodes CAISVAGGHEQYF.

CDR3 loop: CASSPPPPGELFF. The DNA for the CDR3 is TGTGCCAGCAGTCCCCCCCCCCCCGGGGAGCTGTTTTTT. The chain uses TRBV28 and TRBJ2-2; D is ambiguous. The CDR3 runs 13 residues. The germline V and J ends were trimmed by 5 bases and 6 bases, with 10 bases remaining between them. The V gene's germline CDR1 is MDHEN and CDR2 SYDVKM.

As concerns this clonotype: A read error is possible here, since a much larger clone lies one base away. The chain links TRBV6-1 to TRBJ2-7, with 10 bases fitting TRBD2. V dropped 7 bases and J dropped 9; count of bases not matched to a gene: 12. The length of the CDR3 is 14 residues. Germline V gene lookup returns CDR1 MNHNS and CDR2 SASEGT. The chain's CDR3 is CASIEVLAGSPQYF. DNA for the CDR3: TGTGCCAGCATCGAAGTACTAGCGGGATCCCCGCAGTACTTC.

In regard to this clonotype: A much larger clone is a single base away; this may be a read error. V is TRBV28 and J is TRBJ2-1; no definite D call. The CDR3 has 13 amino acids. Germline V gene sequence: CDR1 MDHEN, CDR2 SYDVKM. Trimming took off 10 bases at V and 2 bases at J, with 12 bases between the two ends. The CDR3 here is CANSPAAYNEQFF. The CDR3 bases are TGTGCCAACAGCCCTGCCGCCTACAATGAGCAGTTCTTC.

This chain uses TRBV20-1 with TRBJ1-5; D is perhaps TRBD1 (6 bases). Trimming cost V 0 bases and J 12 bases, with 21 bases left between them. Germline V gene sequence: CDR1 DFQATT, CDR2 SNEGSKA (reference sequence). This CDR3 region has 15 residues. The CDR3 is CSARDENDRPGRQHF. CDR3 nucleotides: TGCAGTGCTAGAGACGAGAACGACAGGCCAGGGCGCCAGCATTTT.

Turning to this clonotype: Given a much more abundant clone one base away, this may be a read error. The chain recombines TRBV2 with TRBJ2-3; D possibly corresponds to TRBD2 (6 bases). CDR3 length: 14 residues. Germline V gene lookup returns CDR1 SNHLY and CDR2 FYNNEI. CDR3 DNA: TGTGCCAGCAGTTTTACTAGCACGCCAGATACGAAGTATTTT. This translates into CASSFTSTPDTKYF.

Regarding this clonotype: At one of its ends the junction is not consistent with the germline gene, which may arise from a read error. The rearrangement links TRBV3-1 to TRBJ2-5; D not resolved. The CDR3 spans 14 residues. Germline V gives CDR1 LGHDT, CDR2 YNNKEL (reference sequence). This chain's CDR3 is CVSSRDPHEETQYF. The CDR3 nucleotides are TGTGTCAGCAGCCGCGACCCACACGAAGAGACCCAGTACTTC.

V and J are TRBV4-1 and TRBJ2-4, with a weak D call TRBD1 (6 bases). Per the germline V gene, CDR1 is MGHRA and CDR2 is YSYEKL. CDR3 length: 15 amino acids. V shed 5 bases and J shed 10 bases, with 21 bases lying between them. As DNA, the CDR3 is TGCGCCAGCAGCGAAGTCCAAGATCAGGGGTTTATTCAGTACTTC. Translating it yields CASSEVQDQGFIQYF.

Comment on this clonotype: A single base separates this from a much larger clone, so it may be a read error. This chain connects TRBV4-1 to TRBJ2-7; tentatively, D is TRBD2 (5 bases). Germline V gene data show CDR1 as MGHRA and CDR2 as YSYEKL. This CDR3 spans 14 amino acids. The CDR3 loop is CARSQKREGYEQYF. DNA for the CDR3: TGCGCCAGAAGCCAAAAGCGTGAGGGATACGAGCAGTACTTC.

The rearrangement links TRBV3-1 to TRBJ2-7; 9 positions match TRBD1. The length of the CDR3 is 15 residues. Losses at the gene ends were 5 bases for V and 4 bases for J; bases not matched to a gene: 9. Germline V lookup: CDR1 LGHDT, CDR2 YNNKEL (reference sequence). CDR3 DNA sequence: TGTGCCAGCAGCTTACCGGGACAGGGTAGATACGAGCAGTACTTC. Protein: CASSLPGQGRYEQYF.

On this clonotype: A read error is possible here, since a much larger clone lies one base away. This chain joins TRBV6-1 and TRBJ2-1, with D perhaps TRBD1 (5 bases). Germline V CDR1 and CDR2: MNHNS, SASEGT. V dropped 2 bases and J dropped 6 bases, with 14 bases sitting between them. The CDR3 totals 15 residues. CDR3 loop: CASSETGDLANEQFF. In DNA, the CDR3 is TGTGCCAGCAGTGAAACAGGCGACCTTGCCAATGAGCAGTTCTTC.

This clonotype was detected only once. This may stem from a read error, because a much larger clone lies one nucleotide away. The V and J genes are TRBV28 and TRBJ1-1; D unclear. The germline V and J ends were trimmed by 6 bases and 1 base, with 15 bases remaining between them. The germline V gene has CDR1 MDHEN and CDR2 SYDVKM. The CDR3 length is 15 residues. CDR3 DNA: TGTGCCAGCAGCCTCCCTGGGAGAGCGAACACTGAAGCTTTCTTT. It specifies CASSLPGRANTEAFF.

V and J are TRBV18 and TRBJ2-5; D ambiguous. The CDR3 extends over 12 amino acids. Germline CDR1 reads KGHSH; CDR2 reads LQKENI. Trimming removed 3 bases from V and 8 bases from J, with 10 bases in between. DNA of the CDR3: TGTGCCAGCTCACCGTATGGGGATACCCAGTACTTC. Protein product: CASSPYGDTQYF.

This clonotype came up many times. The chain joins TRBV4-1 to TRBJ1-1; TRBD1 matches at 8 bases. The CDR3 is 15 amino acids. CDR1 and CDR2 (germline): MGHRA, YSYEKL. The junction had 5 bases not matched to a gene; V was cut back by 4 bases and J by 1 base. The CDR3, as DNA: TGCGCCAGCAGCCGGGAGGACAGGGAGAACACTGAAGCTTTCTTT. Translating it yields CASSREDRENTEAFF.

This clonotype was counted at least ten times. The chain joins TRBV20-1 to TRBJ1-2; perhaps TRBD1 as D (6 bases). The CDR3 covers 14 residues. Germline V gene sequence: CDR1 DFQATT, CDR2 SNEGSKA (reference sequence). V gave up 5 bases and J gave up 6 bases, with 19 bases separating them. As DNA, the CDR3 is TGCAGTGCTTCCCTACAGGGCCGGTTTAATGGCTACACCTTC. It specifies CSASLQGRFNGYTF.

In the case of this clonotype: A read error may be the cause here, since a much bigger clone is one base away. The chain has TRBV28 and TRBJ2-1; 7 bases fit TRBD1. The end of the DNA fits TRBJ2-7 better, so the J call may be wrong. CDR1 is MDHEN and CDR2 is SYDVKM in the germline V gene. This CDR3 contains 13 residues. CDR3 residues: CASKGAGYNEQYF. CDR3 sequence (DNA): TGTGCCAGCAAGGGGGCGGGCTACAATGAGCAGTACTTC.

The chain employs TRBV4-1 and TRBJ2-2; 9 bases line up with TRBD1. This CDR3 is built from 17 residues. The germline CDR1 and CDR2 sequences are MGHRA and YSYEKL. Trimming removed 3 bases from V and 5 bases from J; junction bases left unmatched: 10. This chain's CDR3 is CASSQDAWTGDTGELFF. The CDR3 coding sequence is TGCGCCAGCAGCCAGGACGCCTGGACAGGGGATACCGGGGAGCTGTTTTTT.

A word on this clonotype: A much bigger clone sits one base away, suggesting this may be a read error. This rearrangement joins TRBV28 to TRBJ2-3; tentatively, D is TRBD2 (6 bases). This CDR3 is built from 15 residues. Looked up from germline, CDR1 is MDHEN and CDR2 is SYDVKM. V was shortened by 9 bases and J by 5 bases, with 21 bases between the two germline ends. CDR3 loop: CARSPIAGYRDTQYF. CDR3 sequence (DNA): TGTGCCAGAAGCCCCATCGCGGGATATCGAGATACGCAGTATTTT.

Concerning this clonotype itself: Given a much more abundant clone one base away, this may be a read error. For the CDR3, the DNA is TGCAGTGCACCTCTCACTAGGGGTTTGGACATTCAGTACTTC. Translating it yields CSAPLTRGLDIQYF. This chain links TRBV20-1 with TRBJ2-4; D possibly uses TRBD1 or TRBD2 (5 bases each). The length of the CDR3 is 14 residues. Germline V lookup: CDR1 DFQATT, CDR2 SNEGSKA (reference sequence). V dropped 6 bases and J dropped 8 bases, with 20 bases sitting between them.

About this clonotype itself: This may arise from a read error, as a much more abundant clone is one base away. V is TRBV20-1 and J is TRBJ2-1; maybe TRBD1 (5 bases). The germline gives CDR1 DFQATT, CDR2 SNEGSKA (reference sequence). The CDR3 has 16 residues. CDR3 DNA: TGCAGTGCCCCGAAGACAGATGAGTCATACTACAATGAGAAGTTCTTC. It specifies CSAPKTDESYYNEKFF.